The 16 T cell receptor beta chains below were found in one sample sequenced in a study of response to subunit inactivated influenza vaccine (dated by TCRdb to 2016 to 2019). The method behind the library was RT-PCR. Instrument used: Illumina HiSeq 2500. TCRdb's own reprocessing of the public reads used fastp at Q25 and MiXCR and kept productive beta chains. All rows with the same CDR3 protein become a single entry with the most common DNA and genes. A total of 530,000 or so distinct CDR3 sequences appear in this sample, approximately 24% of them only once. The ten biggest clones cover 1.9% of the sample. The starting material was CD4+ T cells sorted from PBMCs, obtained more than 4 days after vaccination. These TCRs come from a man between 45 and 60 years old who received an inactivated influenza vaccine. Donor details come from another sample of the same person, matched by shared clones.

The chain employs TRBV3-1 and TRBJ1-1; possible D gene TRBD1, 5 bases. V lost 0 bases to trimming and J lost 4 bases, with 9 bases between them. The CDR3 is made up of 14 amino acids. Per germline, CDR1 LGHDT and CDR2 YNNKEL (reference sequence). CDR3 amino acids: CASSQETRGTEAFF. DNA of the CDR3: TGTGCCAGCAGCCAAGAGACGAGGGGCACTGAAGCTTTCTTT.

The chain combines TRBV20-1 with TRBJ1-2; D remains unclear. Germline V CDR1 and CDR2: DFQATT, SNEGSKA (reference sequence). V lost 0 bases and J 11 bases, leaving 13 bases between the germline ends. This CDR3 spans 12 amino acids. For the CDR3, the DNA is TGCAGTGCTAGAGAGATCCGGGTTCTGTACACCTTC. This codes for CSAREIRVLYTF.

The rearrangement links TRBV12-3 or TRBV12-4 to TRBJ2-3; D possibly uses TRBD1 or TRBD2 (6 bases each). The CDR3 length is 15 residues. The V and J ends lost 6 bases and 4 bases respectively, with 17 bases between them. The CDR3 sequence: CASSPFPGAADTQYF. The CDR3 region has the DNA TGTGCCAGCAGCCCATTCCCGGGGGCGGCAGATACGCAGTATTTT.

This clonotype was observed at least ten times. This rearrangement joins TRBV4-3 to TRBJ2-3; D is unclear. Germline V gene data show CDR1 as LGHNA and CDR2 as YSLEER. V dropped 1 base and J dropped 2 bases, with 10 bases sitting between them. This CDR3 contains 15 residues. The CDR3 spells CASSQGVQNTDTQYF. CDR3 bases: TGCGCCAGCAGCCAAGGAGTACAGAACACAGATACGCAGTATTTT.

This clonotype was observed a few times. CDR3 residues: CASRSLAGDYEQYF. CDR3 nucleotides: TGTGCCAGCAGATCTCTAGCGGGGGACTACGAGCAGTACTTC. V usage is TRBV3-1 and J usage is TRBJ2-7; 10 bases match TRBD2. Germline V gives CDR1 LGHDT, CDR2 YNNKEL (reference sequence). V lost 6 bases, J lost 3 bases, and 5 bases stayed unmatched. The CDR3 spans 14 residues.

This clonotype was observed a few times. The V call is TRBV20-1, the J call TRBJ2-1, with D perhaps matching TRBD1 or TRBD2 (5 bases each). Trimming took 7 bases from V and 5 from J, leaving 12 bases between them. Germline CDR1 and CDR2: DFQATT and SNEGSKA (reference sequence). The CDR3 runs 12 residues. CDR3 in DNA: TGCAGTGTGGGGGAGAGCCACAATGAGCAGTTCTTC. As protein: CSVGESHNEQFF.

The V call is TRBV18, the J call TRBJ2-7, with 7 nucleotides matching TRBD1. The length of the CDR3 is 15 residues. V dropped 2 bases and J dropped 7; count of bases not matched to a gene: 11. Germline V gene sequence: CDR1 KGHSH, CDR2 LQKENI. CDR3 residues: CASSPILGQFLEQYF. The CDR3 DNA reads as TGTGCCAGCTCACCAATCCTGGGACAGTTTTTGGAGCAGTACTTC.

This clonotype turned up a few times. The chain combines TRBV2 with TRBJ2-7; 8 positions agree with TRBD2. The J segment lost 5 bases and the V segment lost 6 bases, leaving 9 bases of the junction unmatched. The CDR3 length is 14 residues. CDR1 and CDR2 (germline): SNHLY, FYNNEI. DNA for the CDR3: TGTGCCAGCAGCCCGGGGGGGGTCTGGAACGAGCAGTACTTC. Protein product: CASSPGGVWNEQYF.

This clonotype appeared a few times. The V and J genes are TRBV4-2 and TRBJ2-1; a weak D match, TRBD2 (5 bases). V shed 3 bases and J shed 0 bases, with 12 bases lying between them. The germline V gene has CDR1 LGHNA and CDR2 YNFKEQ. The CDR3 has 16 amino acids. The CDR3, as DNA: TGTGCCAGCAGCCAGAGCGGTCATAGCTCCTACAATGAGCAGTTCTTC. Its translation is CASSQSGHSSYNEQFF.

The V and J genes are TRBV20-1 and TRBJ1-5; D remains ambiguous. This CDR3 spans 14 amino acids. Trimming stripped 2 bases from V and 0 bases from J, with 8 bases between. Germline values: CDR1 DFQATT, CDR2 SNEGSKA (reference sequence). CDR3 nucleotide sequence: TGCAGTGCTAGACCGCAGCTTAGCAATCAGCCCCAGCATTTT. Protein sequence: CSARPQLSNQPQHF.

There are a few counts of this clonotype. CDR3 sequence (DNA): TGCGCCAGCAGCCTTAGCGGGCCCACCTACAATGAGCAGTTCTTC. Protein product: CASSLSGPTYNEQFF. The rearrangement joins TRBV5-1 to TRBJ2-1; 7 bases map to TRBD2. Germline CDR1 and CDR2: SGHRS and YFSETQ. The junction had 6 bases not matched to a gene; V was cut back by 4 bases and J by 2 bases. The CDR3 totals 15 residues.

CDR3 nucleotides: TGTGCCAGCAGTTCCCAAACCCAACGGACAGGGGCGAACACTGAAGCTTTCTTT. This sequence encodes CASSSQTQRTGANTEAFF. The V gene is TRBV28, the J gene TRBJ1-1; 9 positions match TRBD1. Germline V lookup: CDR1 MDHEN, CDR2 SYDVKM. The CDR3 sequence is 18 residues long. After removal of 4 bases from V and 1 base from J, the junction contained 13 bases not matched to a gene.

The table lists this clonotype with a few counts. The V and J genes are TRBV4-3 and TRBJ2-1, with 7 bases lining up with TRBD2. This CDR3 has 16 residues. V lost 1 base to trimming and J lost 2 bases; unmatched junction nucleotides: 5. Germline V gene data show CDR1 as LGHNA and CDR2 as YSLEER. The CDR3: CASSQGSSGAYNEQFF. The CDR3 region has the DNA TGCGCCAGCAGCCAAGGTTCTAGCGGAGCCTACAATGAGCAGTTCTTC.

This clonotype appeared once. The V and J genes are TRBV27 and TRBJ2-1; the match to TRBD2 covers 15 bases. CDR3 length: 16 amino acids. Germline CDR1 is MNHEY and CDR2 is SMNVEV (reference sequence). After removal of 6 bases from V and 10 bases from J, the junction contained 10 bases not matched to a gene. CDR3 sequence reads: CASRPKGLAGGNEQFF. As DNA, the CDR3 is TGTGCCAGCAGACCGAAGGGACTAGCGGGAGGAAACGAGCAGTTCTTC.

The table lists this clonotype with a few counts. CDR3 sequence reads: CASSRDRAGGGELFF. DNA for the CDR3: TGCGCCAGCAGCCGGGACAGGGCTGGCGGCGGGGAGCTGTTTTTT. The chain recombines TRBV5-1 with TRBJ2-2, with 9 bases that match TRBD1. This CDR3 comprises 15 residues. Unmatched junction bases numbered 8, after V lost 4 bases and J lost 7 bases. The germline V gene has CDR1 SGHRS and CDR2 YFSETQ.

The chain links TRBV6-1 to TRBJ2-1; D may be TRBD1 (7 bases). In germline, CDR1 is MNHNS, CDR2 SASEGT. Trimming took off 6 bases at V and 4 bases at J, with 10 bases between the two ends. This CDR3 contains 13 residues. The CDR3 sequence is CASRPGGYNEQFF. Here the CDR3 DNA reads TGTGCCAGCAGACCAGGGGGGTACAATGAGCAGTTCTTC.